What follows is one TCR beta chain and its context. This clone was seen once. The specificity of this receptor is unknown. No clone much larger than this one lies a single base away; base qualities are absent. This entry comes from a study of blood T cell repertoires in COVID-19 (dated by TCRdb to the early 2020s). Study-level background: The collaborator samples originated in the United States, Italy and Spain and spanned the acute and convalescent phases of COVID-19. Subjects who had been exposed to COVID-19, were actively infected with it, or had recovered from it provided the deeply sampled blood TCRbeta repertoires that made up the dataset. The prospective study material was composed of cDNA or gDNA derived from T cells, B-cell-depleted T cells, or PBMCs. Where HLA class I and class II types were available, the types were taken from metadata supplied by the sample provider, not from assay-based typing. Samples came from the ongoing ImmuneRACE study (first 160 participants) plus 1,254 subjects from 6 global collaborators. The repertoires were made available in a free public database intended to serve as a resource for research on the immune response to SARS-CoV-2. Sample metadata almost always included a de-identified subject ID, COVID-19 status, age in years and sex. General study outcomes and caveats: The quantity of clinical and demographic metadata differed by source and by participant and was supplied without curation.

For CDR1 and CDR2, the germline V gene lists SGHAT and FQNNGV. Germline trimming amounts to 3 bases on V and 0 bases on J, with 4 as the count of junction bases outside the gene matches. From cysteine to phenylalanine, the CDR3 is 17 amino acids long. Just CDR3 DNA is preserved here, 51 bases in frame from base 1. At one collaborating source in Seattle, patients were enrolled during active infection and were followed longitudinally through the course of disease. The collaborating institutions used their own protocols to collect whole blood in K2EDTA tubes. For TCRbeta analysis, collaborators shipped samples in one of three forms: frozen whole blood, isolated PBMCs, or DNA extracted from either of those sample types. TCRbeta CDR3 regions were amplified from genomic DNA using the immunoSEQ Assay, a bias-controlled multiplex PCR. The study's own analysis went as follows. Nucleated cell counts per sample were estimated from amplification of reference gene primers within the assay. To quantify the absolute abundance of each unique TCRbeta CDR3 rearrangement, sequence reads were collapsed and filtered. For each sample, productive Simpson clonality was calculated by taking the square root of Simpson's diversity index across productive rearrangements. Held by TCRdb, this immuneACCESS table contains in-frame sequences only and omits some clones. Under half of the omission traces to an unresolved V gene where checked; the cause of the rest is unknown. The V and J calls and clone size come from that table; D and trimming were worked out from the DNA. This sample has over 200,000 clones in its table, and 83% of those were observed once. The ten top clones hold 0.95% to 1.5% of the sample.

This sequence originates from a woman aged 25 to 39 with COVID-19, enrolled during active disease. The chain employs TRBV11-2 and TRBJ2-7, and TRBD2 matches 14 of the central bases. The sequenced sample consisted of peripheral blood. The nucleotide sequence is TGTGCCAGCAGCTTGGGGACTAGCGGGAGAATCTCCTACGAGCAGTACTTC. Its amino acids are CASSLGTSGRISYEQYF. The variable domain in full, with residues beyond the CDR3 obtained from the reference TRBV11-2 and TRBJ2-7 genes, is EAGVAQSPRYKIIEKRQSVAFWCNPISGHATLYWYQQILGQGPKLLIQFQNNGVVDDSQLPKDRFSAERLKGVDSTLKIQPAKLEDSAVYLCASSLGTSGRISYEQYFGPGTRLTVT.